This T cell receptor beta chain appears in the sequencing data of a study of cytotoxic CD8 clonotypes in ibrutinib-treated CLL. Broader study findings: Clonality (at baseline) was higher than in age-matched healthy donors and tracked circulating CD8+ T-cell counts. The study found public clonotypes uncommon, contracting or stable on treatment. Clonality rose at ibrutinib response, held steady in sustained remission, and fell toward baseline at progression.

Assay used: immunoSEQ multiplex PCR; TCRdb lists only in-frame clones, some missing. The sample has around 330,000 clones, roughly 70% seen once; the top ten hold roughly 6%. TCR beta library input comprised around 1.9 micrograms of genomic DNA from cryopreserved PBMCs. Points on this clone: No antigen is known for it.

Germline-derived CDR1 and CDR2 are SGHNT and YENEEA. The CDR3 totals 16 residues. Deletions cut 5 bases from V and 4 bases from J, with 18 bases between. The receptor was isolated from a human donor with chronic lymphocytic leukemia. Sequences were derived from PBMCs, sampled after 36 months of ibrutinib treatment. The chain combines TRBV11-3 with TRBJ2-1; tentatively, D is TRBD2 (6 bases). CDR3 sequence reads: CASSARTRGGYNEQFF. For the CDR3, the DNA is TGTGCCAGCAGCGCCCGGACGCGGGGTGGGTACAATGAGCAGTTCTTC.